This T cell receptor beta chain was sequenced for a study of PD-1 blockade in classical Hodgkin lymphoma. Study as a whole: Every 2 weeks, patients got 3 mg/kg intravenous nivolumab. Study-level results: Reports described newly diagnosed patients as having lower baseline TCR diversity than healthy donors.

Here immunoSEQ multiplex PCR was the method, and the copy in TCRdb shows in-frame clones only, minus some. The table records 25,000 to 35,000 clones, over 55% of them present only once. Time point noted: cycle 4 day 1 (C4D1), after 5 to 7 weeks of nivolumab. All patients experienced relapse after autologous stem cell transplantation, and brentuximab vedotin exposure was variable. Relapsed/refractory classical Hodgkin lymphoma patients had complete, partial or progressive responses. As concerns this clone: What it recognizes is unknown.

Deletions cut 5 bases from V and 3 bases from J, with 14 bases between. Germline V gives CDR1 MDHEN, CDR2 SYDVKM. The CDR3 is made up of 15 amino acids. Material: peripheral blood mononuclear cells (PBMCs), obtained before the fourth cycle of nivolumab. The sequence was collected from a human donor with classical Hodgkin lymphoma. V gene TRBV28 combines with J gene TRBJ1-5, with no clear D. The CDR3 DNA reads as TGTGCCAGCAGTCCGACGGACGGATACAATCAGCCCCAGCATTTT. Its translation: CASSPTDGYNQPQHF.